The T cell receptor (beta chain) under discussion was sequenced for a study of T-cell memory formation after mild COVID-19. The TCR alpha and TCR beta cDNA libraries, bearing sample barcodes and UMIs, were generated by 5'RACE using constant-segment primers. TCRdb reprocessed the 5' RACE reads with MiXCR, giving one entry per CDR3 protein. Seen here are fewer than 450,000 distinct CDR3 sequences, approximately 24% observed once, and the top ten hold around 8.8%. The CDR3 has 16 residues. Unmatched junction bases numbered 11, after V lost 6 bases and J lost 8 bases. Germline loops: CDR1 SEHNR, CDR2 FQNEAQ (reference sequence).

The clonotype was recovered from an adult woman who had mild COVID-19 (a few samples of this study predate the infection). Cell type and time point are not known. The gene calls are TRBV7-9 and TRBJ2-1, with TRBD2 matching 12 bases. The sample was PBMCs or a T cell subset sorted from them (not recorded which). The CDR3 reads CASSRRTSGNIDEQFF. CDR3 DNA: TGTGCCAGCAGTCGGAGGACTAGCGGGAATATCGATGAGCAGTTCTTC.